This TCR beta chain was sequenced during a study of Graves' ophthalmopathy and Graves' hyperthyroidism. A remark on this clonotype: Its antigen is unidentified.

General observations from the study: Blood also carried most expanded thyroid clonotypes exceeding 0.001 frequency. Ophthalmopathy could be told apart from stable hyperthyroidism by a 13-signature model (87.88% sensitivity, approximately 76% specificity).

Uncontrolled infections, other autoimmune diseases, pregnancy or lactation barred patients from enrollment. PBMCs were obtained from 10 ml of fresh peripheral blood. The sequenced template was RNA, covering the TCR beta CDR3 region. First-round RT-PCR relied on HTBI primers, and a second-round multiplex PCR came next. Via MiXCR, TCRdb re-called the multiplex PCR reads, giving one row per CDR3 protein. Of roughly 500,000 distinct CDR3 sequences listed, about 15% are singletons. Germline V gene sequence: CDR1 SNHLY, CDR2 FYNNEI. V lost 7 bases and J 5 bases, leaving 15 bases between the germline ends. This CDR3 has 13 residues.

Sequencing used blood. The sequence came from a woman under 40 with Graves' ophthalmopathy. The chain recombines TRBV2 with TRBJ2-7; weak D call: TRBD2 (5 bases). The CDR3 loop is CASTDGELNEQYF. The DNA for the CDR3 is TGTGCCAGCACCGACGGGGAGTTGAACGAGCAGTACTTC.